This T cell receptor (beta chain) was sequenced in a study of shared clonotypes between healthy human individuals. The overall study: Researchers assigned three CD4 naive, three CD4 memory, two CD8 naive and one CD8 memory plate to each donor.

Generated by immunoSEQ multiplex PCR, the TCRdb table keeps only in-frame clones and is missing some. This table holds about 2 million clones, around 96% found once. The CDR3 length is 15 residues. The germline V gene has CDR1 WSHSY and CDR2 SAAADI. Trimming stripped 1 base from V and 7 bases from J, with 11 bases between. Positively selected for CCR7, the CD45RO-negative cells used as naive CD8 cells excluded terminally differentiated effector memory CD45RA+ cells. V usage is TRBV10-2 and J usage is TRBJ1-6; D perhaps matches TRBD1 (5 bases). This clonotype originated in a man in his late teens or twenties in good health. What was sequenced was naive CD8+ T cells sorted from blood. The CDR3 sequence: CASSEFWGTNSPLHF. The DNA for the CDR3 is TGCGCCAGCAGTGAGTTTTGGGGGACCAATTCACCCCTCCACTTT.